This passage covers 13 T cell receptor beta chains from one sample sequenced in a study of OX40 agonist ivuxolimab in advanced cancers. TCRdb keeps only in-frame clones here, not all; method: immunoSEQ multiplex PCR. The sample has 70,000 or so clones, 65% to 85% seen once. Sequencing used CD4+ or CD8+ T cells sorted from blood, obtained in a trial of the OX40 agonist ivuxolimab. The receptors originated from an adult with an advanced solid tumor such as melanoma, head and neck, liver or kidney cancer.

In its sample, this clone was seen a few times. In DNA form, the CDR3 reads TGTGCCAGTAGTTTAGCGACAGGTTCGGTAACCGGGGAGCTGTTTTTT. Its translation is CASSLATGSVTGELFF. The chain is built from TRBV19 and TRBJ2-2; D possibly corresponds to TRBD1 (6 bases). The germline gives CDR1 LNHDA, CDR2 SQIVND (reference sequence). Trimming removed 5 bases at V and 5 bases at J, with 18 bases between. The CDR3 has 16 residues.

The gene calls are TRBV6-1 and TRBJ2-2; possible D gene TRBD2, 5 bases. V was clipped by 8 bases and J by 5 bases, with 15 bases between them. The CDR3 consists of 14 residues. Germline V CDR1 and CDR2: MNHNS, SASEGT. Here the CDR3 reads CASRLDYQTGELFF. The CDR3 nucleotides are TGTGCCAGCCGTCTTGACTATCAAACCGGGGAGCTGTTTTTT.

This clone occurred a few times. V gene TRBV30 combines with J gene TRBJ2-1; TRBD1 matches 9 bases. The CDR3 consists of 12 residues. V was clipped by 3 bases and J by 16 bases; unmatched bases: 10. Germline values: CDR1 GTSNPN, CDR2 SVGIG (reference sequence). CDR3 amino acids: CAWRGGDRVPFF. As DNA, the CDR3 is TGTGCCTGGAGAGGCGGGGACAGGGTCCCTTTCTTC.

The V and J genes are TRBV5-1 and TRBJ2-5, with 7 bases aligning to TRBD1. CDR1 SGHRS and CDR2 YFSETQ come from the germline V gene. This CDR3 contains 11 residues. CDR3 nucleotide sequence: TGCGGCACAGGGGTAGAAGAGACCCAGTACTTC. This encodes CGTGVEETQYF.

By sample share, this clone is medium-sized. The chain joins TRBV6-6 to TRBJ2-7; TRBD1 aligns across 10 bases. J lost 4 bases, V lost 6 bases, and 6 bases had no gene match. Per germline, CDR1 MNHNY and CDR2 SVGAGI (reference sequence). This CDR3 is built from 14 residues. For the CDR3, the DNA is TGTGCCAGCAGAGTCGGACAGGGGGGATACGAGCAGTACTTC. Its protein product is CASRVGQGGYEQYF.

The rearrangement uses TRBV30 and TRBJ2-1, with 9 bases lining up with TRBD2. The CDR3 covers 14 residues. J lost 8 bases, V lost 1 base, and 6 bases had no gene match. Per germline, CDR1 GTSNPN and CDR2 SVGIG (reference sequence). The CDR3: CAWSGGGGADEQFF. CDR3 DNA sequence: TGTGCCTGGAGTGGCGGCGGGGGGGCTGATGAGCAGTTCTTC.

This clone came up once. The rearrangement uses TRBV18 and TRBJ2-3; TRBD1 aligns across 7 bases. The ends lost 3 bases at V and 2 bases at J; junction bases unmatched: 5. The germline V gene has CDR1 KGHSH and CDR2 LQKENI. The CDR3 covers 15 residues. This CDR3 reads CASSPLTGNTDTQYF. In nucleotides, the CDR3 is TGTGCCAGCTCACCCCTGACAGGGAACACAGATACGCAGTATTTT.

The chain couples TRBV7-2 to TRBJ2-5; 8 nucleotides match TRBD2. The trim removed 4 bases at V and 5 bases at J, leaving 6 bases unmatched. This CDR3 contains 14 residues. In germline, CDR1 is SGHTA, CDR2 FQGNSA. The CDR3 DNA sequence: TGTGCCAGCAGCTCCGCGGGGGGCGGGGAGACCCAGTACTTC. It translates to CASSSAGGGETQYF.

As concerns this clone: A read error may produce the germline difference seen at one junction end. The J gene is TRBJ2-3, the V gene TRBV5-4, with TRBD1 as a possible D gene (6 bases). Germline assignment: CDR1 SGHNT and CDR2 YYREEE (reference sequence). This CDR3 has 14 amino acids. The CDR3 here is CASKGEYITDTQYF. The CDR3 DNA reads TGTGCGAGCAAGGGGGAATATATTACAGATACGCAGTATTTT.

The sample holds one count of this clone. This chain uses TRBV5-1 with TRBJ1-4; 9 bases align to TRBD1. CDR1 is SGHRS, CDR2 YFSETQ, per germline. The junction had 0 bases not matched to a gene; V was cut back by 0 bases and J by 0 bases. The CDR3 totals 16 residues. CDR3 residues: CASSLGDRATNEKLFF. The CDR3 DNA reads TGCGCCAGCAGCTTGGGGGACAGGGCAACTAATGAAAAACTGTTTTTT.

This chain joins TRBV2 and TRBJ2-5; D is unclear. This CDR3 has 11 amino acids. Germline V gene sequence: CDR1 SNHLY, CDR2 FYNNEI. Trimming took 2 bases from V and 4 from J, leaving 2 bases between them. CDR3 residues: CASSELETQYF. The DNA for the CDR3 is TGTGCCAGCAGTGAATTAGAGACCCAGTACTTC. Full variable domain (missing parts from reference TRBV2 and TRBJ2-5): EPEVTQTPSHQVTQMGQEVILRCVPISNHLYFYWYRQILGQKVEFLVSFYNNEISEKSEIFDDQFSVERPDGSNFTLKIRSTKLEDSAMYFCASSELETQYFGPGTRLLVL.

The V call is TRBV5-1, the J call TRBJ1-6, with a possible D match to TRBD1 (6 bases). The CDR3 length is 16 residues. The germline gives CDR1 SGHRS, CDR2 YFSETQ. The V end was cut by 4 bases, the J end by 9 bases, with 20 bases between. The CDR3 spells CASSNGIGGVGSPLHF. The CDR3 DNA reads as TGCGCCAGCAGCAATGGCATCGGGGGCGTAGGTTCACCCCTCCACTTT. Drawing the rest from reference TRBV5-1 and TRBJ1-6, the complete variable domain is KAGVTQTPRYLIKTRGQQVTLSCSPISGHRSVSWYQQTPGQGLQFLFEYFSETQRNKGNFPGRFSGRQFSNSRSEMNVSTLELGDSALYLCASSNGIGGVGSPLHFGNGTRLTVT.

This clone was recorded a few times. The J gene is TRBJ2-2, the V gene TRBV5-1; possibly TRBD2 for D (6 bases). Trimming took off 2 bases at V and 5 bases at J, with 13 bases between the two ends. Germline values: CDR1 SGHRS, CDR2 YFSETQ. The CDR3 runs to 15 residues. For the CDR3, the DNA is TGCGCCAGCAGCTTTGCGGGACCCCAGACCGGGGAGCTGTTTTTT. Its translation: CASSFAGPQTGELFF.